A selection of T cell receptor beta chains follows, all from one sample in a study of vaccination and CD4 T cells after COVID-19. TCRdb used MiXCR to reprocess the PCR reads, holding one entry per CDR3 protein. In the table there are tens of thousands of distinct CDR3 sequences, approximately 50% of which are singletons. These receptors' antigens are unknown. Sample: CD4+ T cells from blood, cultured in vitro. Every receptor here comes from a human donor who had recovered from COVID-19. Both conserved end residues are part of each CDR3. The D gene is left open where the match is weak. Rows give clone size only sometimes, using once, few, many, or a class for an expanded clone.

D gene	V gene	clone size	J gene	CDR3 DNA	CDR3 protein
TRBD1	TRBV20-1	NA	TRBJ1-5	TGCAGTGCTAAACAGGGGTCCTCGAGCAATCAGCCCCAGCATTTT	CSAKQGSSSNQPQHF
NA	TRBV11-2	NA	TRBJ2-2	TGTGCCAGCAGCTTAAGCTCGAACACCGGGGAGCTGTTTTTT	CASSLSSNTGELFF
NA	TRBV7-6	NA	TRBJ2-1	TGTGCCAGCAGCTCCGTGCGAGGTGAGCAGTTCTTC	CASSSVRGEQFF
NA	TRBV28	NA	TRBJ2-7	TGTGCCAGCAGTCAGAGTGACAGACCTCTCTCCTACGAGCAGTACTTC	CASSQSDRPLSYEQYF
NA	TRBV4-1	NA	TRBJ1-6	TGCGCCAGCAGCCAAGCAGGGCCCTACCTCTCCTATAATTCACCCCTCCACTTT	CASSQAGPYLSYNSPLHF
TRBD2	TRBV19	few	TRBJ2-3	TGTGCCTCCAGTGGGGCGGGAGGGACAGATACGCAGTATTTT	CASSGAGGTDTQYF
TRBD2	TRBV20-1	NA	TRBJ2-5	TGCTCCTGTGGAGCGGGAGGTTGGGAGGAGACCCAGTACTTC	CSCGAGGWEETQYF
NA	TRBV27	NA	TRBJ2-1	TGTGCCAGCAGTTTATCCCGGGGAATAAATGAGCAGTTCTTC	CASSLSRGINEQFF
NA	TRBV10-1	few	TRBJ1-2	TGCGCCAGCAGTGAGACCCGGGACGACTATGGCTACACCTTC	CASSETRDDYGYTF
NA	TRBV20-1	NA	TRBJ2-3	TGCAGTGCTAGAGAAGGACTAAAGAGAGATACGCAGTATTTT	CSAREGLKRDTQYF
NA	TRBV30	NA	TRBJ1-5	TGTGCCTGGAGTCCATTTGGGGGGGCTGGTCAGCCCCAGCATTTT	CAWSPFGGAGQPQHF
TRBD1	TRBV28	NA	TRBJ1-1	TGTGCCAGCAGTTCCTTGGACAGGGGGAACACTGAAGCTTTCTTT	CASSSLDRGNTEAFF
TRBD2	TRBV20-1	NA	TRBJ2-1	TGCAGTGCCGAGGGACTAGCGGGAGACAATGAGCAGTTCTTC	CSAEGLAGDNEQFF
NA	TRBV20-1	few	TRBJ2-3	TGCAGTGCTAGAGATTTTGGGCAGATCACAGATACGCAGTATTTT	CSARDFGQITDTQYF
NA	TRBV2	NA	TRBJ1-6	TGTGCCAGCACCGGACCCAACACGGAGGCCCTCCACTTT	CASTGPNTEALHF
NA	TRBV6-1	NA	TRBJ1-6	TGTGCCAGCAGTGGGTGGCCTCGAGGGGGTAGGCCCCTCCACTTT	CASSGWPRGGRPLHF
TRBD1	TRBV20-1	NA	TRBJ1-2	TGCAGTGCTAGAGATGGGACAGAGTCTCCCTATGGCTACACCTTC	CSARDGTESPYGYTF
NA	TRBV6-5	NA	TRBJ2-2	TGTGCCAGCAGTTACACGACAGGTTTAAACACCGGGGAGCTGTTTTTT	CASSYTTGLNTGELFF
TRBD2	TRBV19	NA	TRBJ2-2	TGTGCCAGTAGTATGCTAGCGGGAGACACCGGGGAGCTGTTTTTT	CASSMLAGDTGELFF
NA	TRBV10-1	NA	TRBJ2-5	TGCGCCAGCAGTGACGGGACATTAGGGGAGACCCAGTACTTC	CASSDGTLGETQYF
TRBD1	TRBV11-2	NA	TRBJ1-2	TGTGCCAGCAGCCACAGGGGAGGCTACACCTTC	CASSHRGGYTF
TRBD2	TRBV24-1	NA	TRBJ2-3	TGTGCCACCAGTGATTTGCTAGCGGGCACAGATACGCAGTATTTT	CATSDLLAGTDTQYF
TRBD1	TRBV15	NA	TRBJ1-5	TGTGCCACCAGCAGAGAGGGGACAGTATTCAATCAGCCCCAGCATTTT	CATSREGTVFNQPQHF
NA	TRBV20-1	NA	TRBJ2-2	TGCAGTGCTATTAGACAACCTGGGGAGCTGTTTTTT	CSAIRQPGELFF
TRBD2	TRBV11-3	few	TRBJ2-2	TGTGCCAGCAGCCTAGTGCGGGTAGCGGGGGCAAAGAACACCGGGGAGCTGTTTTTT	CASSLVRVAGAKNTGELFF
TRBD1	TRBV2	NA	TRBJ2-5	TGTGCCAGCACCAGGGACAGGGAAGAGACCCAGTACTTC	CASTRDREETQYF
NA	TRBV20-1	NA	TRBJ1-2	TGCAGTGCCACTCAGGGGAGAGAGAGCTATGGCTACACCTTC	CSATQGRESYGYTF